This T cell receptor beta chain was obtained from a study of Ad26.COV2.S vaccination and SARS-CoV-2 variants. On the study more broadly: In the COV1001 trial, the donor was in the Ad26.COV2.S arm. Into the muscle, Ad26.COV2.S was dosed once or twice, 56 days apart.

Per the germline V gene, CDR1 is SGHKS and CDR2 is YYEKEE (reference sequence). This CDR3 region has 14 residues. J was trimmed by 2 bases and V by 3 bases; bases with no gene match: 4. Sequencing was performed with immunoSEQ multiplex PCR; in TCRdb, only in-frame clones are kept and a portion is missing. The sample has about 350,000 clones; about 87% are singletons. On this clone itself: Its antigen is undetermined.

Treatment described: 15 to 20 received Ad26.COV2.S at low or high dose, single or two shots; five or six received placebo; per-sample allocation not given. Sampling was done on day 63 after the first vaccine or placebo injection. Whole-study findings and limits: Quantification of TCR breadth and depth may have yielded underestimates of total T cell responses. Substantial breadth was reported for post-vaccination spike-specific CD8+ and CD4+ T cells.

V and J are TRBV5-5 and TRBJ2-7; 8 nucleotides line up with TRBD2. This sequence was found in a person aged 18-60 years who received the Ad26.COV2.S COVID-19 vaccine or a placebo. Sample: peripheral blood, taken in a trial of Ad26.COV2.S vaccine versus placebo. CDR3: CASSSGTSTYEQYF. DNA of the CDR3: TGTGCCAGCAGCTCCGGGACTAGTACCTACGAGCAGTACTTC. The full variable domain, its missing parts supplied by reference TRBV5-5 and TRBJ2-7, is DAGVTQSPTHLIKTRGQQVTLRCSPISGHKSVSWYQQVLGQGPQFIFQYYEKEERGRGNFPDRFSARQFPNYSSELNVNALLLGDSALYLCASSSGTSTYEQYFGPGTRLTVT.